This TCR beta chain stems from a study of T cells in Graves' hyperthyroidism and ophthalmopathy. For the study at large: Staff took peripheral blood when the initial diagnosis was made, before any treatment began.

This clonotype was recorded a few times. Using RNA transcripts as the source, TCR beta CDR3 regions were amplified. The TCR CDR3 first-round RT-PCR relied on the HTBI primer set. TCRdb reanalysed the multiplex PCR reads using MiXCR and keeps one entry per CDR3 protein. This table has over 700,000 distinct CDR3 sequences, 30% to 40% appearing once. Looked up from germline, CDR1 is SNHLY and CDR2 is FYNNEI. Trimming removed 6 bases from V and 8 bases from J; junction bases left unmatched: 5. The CDR3 extends over 14 amino acids. This clonotype was sampled from a woman between 35 and 50 years old with Graves' hyperthyroidism. The sequencing input was blood. The V gene is TRBV2, the J gene TRBJ1-6; 9 bases fit TRBD1. The CDR3 sequence: CASRPGQGDSPLHF. DNA for the CDR3: TGTGCCAGCAGGCCGGGACAGGGTGATTCACCCCTCCACTTT. Complete variable domain (other parts from reference TRBV2 and TRBJ1-6): EPEVTQTPSHQVTQMGQEVILRCVPISNHLYFYWYRQILGQKVEFLVSFYNNEISEKSEIFDDQFSVERPDGSNFTLKIRSTKLEDSAMYFCASRPGQGDSPLHFGNGTRLTVT.